Listed here are 22 T cell receptor beta chains from one sample, sequenced in a study of tumour-infiltrating T cells in Burkitt lymphoma. This table comes from immunoSEQ multiplex PCR, and its TCRdb copy is limited to in-frame clones, with some not included. The sample lists more than 1,500 clones, 15% to 20% seen once, with around 15% in the top ten. Sequencing was carried out using tumor tissue. Receptors were obtained from a human donor with diffuse large B-cell lymphoma.

The CDR3, as DNA: TGTGCCAGCAGCGTAGTACAGTCTGGAAACACCATATATTTT. Its translation is CASSVVQSGNTIYF. The chain carries TRBV9 and TRBJ1-3, with D unresolved. Germline V gene data show CDR1 as SGDLS and CDR2 as YYNGEE. This CDR3 region has 14 residues. Trimming took off 0 bases at V and 1 base at J, with 5 bases between the two ends.

This sequence joins TRBV11-2 and TRBJ1-1; weak D call: TRBD1 (5 bases). CDR3 size: 15 residues. The germline V gene encodes CDR1 SGHAT and CDR2 FQNNGV. V shed 0 bases and J shed 5 bases, with 13 bases lying between them. CDR3 loop: CASSLDWGMLTEAFF. The CDR3 coding sequence is TGTGCCAGCAGCTTAGATTGGGGCATGTTGACTGAAGCTTTCTTT.

This clone was counted only a few times. Within the sample, other DNA sequences also encode this same CDR3. The chain combines TRBV30 with TRBJ1-2, with D uncertain. The CDR3 runs 12 residues. CDR1 is GTSNPN and CDR2 is SVGIG in the germline V gene (reference sequence). V was pared by 4 bases and J by 4 bases, with 10 bases between. The CDR3 region has the DNA TGTGCCTGGAATGAGGAGGGCTATGGCTACACCTTC. Protein sequence: CAWNEEGYGYTF. Using reference TRBV30 and TRBJ1-2 for the parts outside the CDR3, the full variable domain is SQTIHQWPATLVQPVGSPLSLECTVEGTSNPNLYWYRQAAGRGLQLLFYSVGIGQISSEVPQNLSASRPQDRQFILSSKKLLLSDSGFYLCAWNEEGYGYTFGSGTRLTVV.

This rearrangement joins TRBV30 to TRBJ1-6, with a tentative D call TRBD1 (6 bases). Germline assignment: CDR1 GTSNPN and CDR2 SVGIG (reference sequence). This CDR3 region has 10 residues. The CDR3 protein is CAWGATPLHF. CDR3 coding DNA: TGTGCTTGGGGGGCGACGCCCCTCCACTTT.

This chain's CDR3 is CASSPVGGNTEAFF. For the CDR3, the DNA is TGTGCCAGCAGTCCCGTTGGGGGGAACACTGAAGCTTTCTTT. The rearrangement links TRBV2 to TRBJ1-1; D is possibly TRBD1 (5 bases). The CDR3 consists of 14 residues. In germline, CDR1 is SNHLY, CDR2 FYNNEI. V was shortened by 5 bases and J by 1 base, with 11 bases between the two germline ends.

In this sample, this clone turned up a few times. The rearrangement links TRBV19 to TRBJ1-1, with 8 bases aligning to TRBD1. This CDR3 contains 15 residues. Per germline, CDR1 LNHDA and CDR2 SQIVND (reference sequence). V trimming: 7 bases; J trimming: 4 bases; junction bases outside the gene matches: 11. The DNA of the CDR3 is TGTGCCAGTACCCCGACAGGGGATAGGGGCACTGAAGCTTTCTTT. Residues: CASTPTGDRGTEAFF.

The table lists this clone with a few counts. V usage is TRBV19 and J usage is TRBJ2-2; D may be TRBD1 (7 bases). V lost 6 bases and J lost 7, with 18 bases in between. The CDR3 length is 15 residues. Germline V gene lookup returns CDR1 LNHDA and CDR2 SQIVND (reference sequence). The CDR3 bases are TGTGCCAGTAGCCCCCGACAGGGAGGAGGCGGGGAGCTGTTTTTT. This gives the protein CASSPRQGGGGELFF.

The chain links TRBV18 to TRBJ1-3, with D possibly being TRBD1 (5 bases). In germline, CDR1 is KGHSH, CDR2 LQKENI. The V gene lost 2 bases and the J gene lost 4 bases, with 12 bases spanning the gap. This CDR3 region has 15 residues. The DNA for the CDR3 is TGTGCCAGCTCACCAGGGGGGAAAGTCGGAAACACCATATATTTT. This gives the protein CASSPGGKVGNTIYF. The full variable domain, rest sourced from reference TRBV18 and TRBJ1-3, is NAGVMQNPRHLVRRRGQEARLRCSPMKGHSHVYWYRQLPEEGLKFMVYLQKENIIDESGMPKERFSAEFPKEGPSILRIQQVVRGDSAAYFCASSPGGKVGNTIYFGEGSWLTVV.

In this sample, this clone turned up a few times. The chain has TRBV5-1 and TRBJ2-7; 8 nucleotides match TRBD1. Germline V CDR1 and CDR2: SGHRS, YFSETQ. The CDR3 has 14 residues. Trimming took 6 bases from V and 4 from J; bases not matched to a gene: 9. The CDR3: CASTRGQAEYEQYF. CDR3 sequence (DNA): TGCGCCAGCACCAGGGGACAGGCGGAATACGAGCAGTACTTC.

The chain employs TRBV18 and TRBJ1-1; TRBD1 is a possible D gene (5 bases). V dropped 6 bases and J dropped 3 bases, with 17 bases sitting between them. This CDR3 contains 15 residues. The germline V gene has CDR1 KGHSH and CDR2 LQKENI. The CDR3 sequence: CASSLLGGGDTEAFF. In DNA form, the CDR3 reads TGTGCCAGCTCTCTCTTGGGCGGGGGGGACACTGAAGCTTTCTTT.

Only a few counts were recorded for this clone. The V and J genes are TRBV9 and TRBJ2-7; D is perhaps TRBD1 or TRBD2 (6 bases each). The CDR3 is 13 residues long. V gave up 4 bases and J gave up 3 bases, with 11 bases separating them. The germline V gene encodes CDR1 SGDLS and CDR2 YYNGEE. CDR3 nucleotide sequence: TGTGCCAGCAGCCGGGGGCAGGTCTACGAGCAGTACTTC. Translated: CASSRGQVYEQYF.

V is TRBV11-2 and J is TRBJ1-1, with a weak D call TRBD1 (5 bases). The germline CDR1 and CDR2 sequences are SGHAT and FQNNGV. The CDR3 extends over 17 amino acids. The ends were cut back, 1 base at V and 3 bases at J, with 18 bases in the middle. The DNA for the CDR3 is TGTGCCAGCAGCTTAGTATTGTCGGGCTTAGGGGACACTGAAGCTTTCTTT. Residues: CASSLVLSGLGDTEAFF.

This clone was seen a handful of times. The V call is TRBV21-1, the J call TRBJ1-4. TRBV21-1 is labeled a pseudogene. The CDR3 extends over 17 amino acids. The DNA of the CDR3 is TGTGCCAGCAGCACGACCCGTAGTCCCGCAACTAATGAAAAACTGTTTTTT. This codes for CASSTTRSPATNEKLFF.

The chain combines TRBV18 with TRBJ2-1; tentative D call: TRBD2 (5 bases). V was cut by 5 bases and J by 9 bases, with 11 bases left in between. The CDR3 consists of 12 residues. The V gene's germline CDR1 is KGHSH and CDR2 LQKENI. In DNA, the CDR3 is TGTGCCAGCTCATCGCTAGCAATTGAGCAGTTCTTC. This encodes CASSSLAIEQFF.

In this sample, this clone turned up a few times. The chain links TRBV30 to TRBJ2-2; no reliable D call. The V end was cut by 2 bases, the J end by 0 bases, with 7 bases between. This CDR3 has 14 residues. Germline V gene sequence: CDR1 GTSNPN, CDR2 SVGIG (reference sequence). The CDR3 protein is CAWSLLTNTGELFF. The DNA for the CDR3 is TGTGCCTGGAGTTTATTAACGAACACCGGGGAGCTGTTTTTT.

The V call is TRBV19, the J call TRBJ1-5; a possible D gene is TRBD1 (5 bases). CDR3 length: 15 residues. Germline lookup yields CDR1 LNHDA and CDR2 SQIVND (reference sequence). V lost 7 bases, J lost 7 bases, and 20 bases lay in between. In DNA form, the CDR3 reads TGTGCCAGTACCCACCTGGGAGGGGAGGAACAGCCCCAGCATTTT. It codes for CASTHLGGEEQPQHF.

The gene calls are TRBV18 and TRBJ1-5; D is ambiguous. V was trimmed by 3 bases and J by 5 bases, leaving 14 bases between them. Germline V gene sequence: CDR1 KGHSH, CDR2 LQKENI. CDR3 size: 15 residues. The CDR3 coding sequence is TGTGCCAGCTCACCCTCCTCTAGGCGGGATCAGCCCCAGCATTTT. Its protein is CASSPSSRRDQPQHF.

The V gene is TRBV5-4, the J gene TRBJ1-3; TRBD1 agrees at 7 bases. The V gene end was trimmed by 3 bases and the J gene end by 2 bases; junction bases not matched to a gene: 2. The germline V gene has CDR1 SGHNT and CDR2 YYREEE (reference sequence). This CDR3 spans 14 amino acids. The CDR3 DNA reads as TGTGCCAGCAGCTGGACAGGAGCTGGAAACACCATATATTTT. Residues: CASSWTGAGNTIYF.

CDR3 in amino acids: CASSSLGRSTYNEQFF. CDR3 in DNA: TGTGCCAGCAGTTCTTTGGGACGGAGCACCTACAATGAGCAGTTCTTC. The chain is built from TRBV27 and TRBJ2-1, with D perhaps TRBD1 or TRBD2 (5 bases each). CDR3 size: 16 residues. V lost 4 bases and J 2 bases, leaving 15 bases between the germline ends. Looked up from germline, CDR1 is MNHEY and CDR2 is SMNVEV (reference sequence).

This clone came up a few times. V is TRBV7-9 and J is TRBJ1-4; unclear D gene. This CDR3 is 14 amino acids long. Germline CDR1 SEHNR, CDR2 FQNEAQ (reference sequence). Trimming left V 3 bases short and J 8 bases short, with 13 bases between. The CDR3 here is CASSFTSEQEKLFF. The DNA for the CDR3 is TGTGCCAGCAGCTTCACATCGGAGCAAGAAAAACTGTTTTTT.

The rearrangement links TRBV9 to TRBJ2-2; 8 nucleotides match TRBD2. Germline V gene data show CDR1 as SGDLS and CDR2 as YYNGEE. The V and J ends lost 2 bases and 4 bases, in that order; junction bases with no gene match: 4. The length of the CDR3 is 15 residues. DNA of the CDR3: TGTGCCAGCAGCGTCGGGGGGGATTCCACCGGGGAGCTGTTTTTT. It specifies CASSVGGDSTGELFF.

The table lists this clone with a few counts. The V call is TRBV2, the J call TRBJ2-2; D gene unclear. Between the trimmed V and J ends, which lost 6 bases and 1 base, there was a span of 15 bases. The CDR3 contains 16 residues. Germline V gene sequence: CDR1 SNHLY, CDR2 FYNNEI. The CDR3 is CASSYFGRLNTGELFF. In DNA, the CDR3 is TGTGCCAGCAGCTACTTCGGACGGCTGAACACCGGGGAGCTGTTTTTT.